This T cell receptor (beta chain) was sequenced during a study of STAT5B mutations in CD4+ large granular lymphocyte leukemia. Regarding the study as a whole: Data were not HLA-matched across samples. Main leukemic clonotypes were patient-specific, but roughly 25% appeared at low frequency elsewhere. TRBV06-family usage was enriched in top patient clones (8/27) versus controls (2/35).

TCRdb keeps only in-frame clones here, not all; method: immunoSEQ multiplex PCR. Here the sample spans about 34,000 clones, about 74% being singletons. Buffy coats from healthy blood donors served as controls. Germline V CDR1 and CDR2: MNHEY, SMNVEV (reference sequence). The CDR3 has 17 amino acids. V lost 5 bases to trimming and J lost 2 bases; unmatched junction nucleotides: 11. About this clone: Its matching antigen is unknown.

Sequenced input: CD4+ T cells from blood buffy coats. The TCR comes from a human donor in good health. The chain couples TRBV27 to TRBJ2-3; TRBD2 matches at 9 bases. CDR3 nucleotides: TGTGCCAGCAGTCCCACCTTGACTAGCGGACTCACAGATACGCAGTATTTT. It is translated as CASSPTLTSGLTDTQYF.